The clone carrying this T cell receptor (beta chain) was seen only once. Its cognate antigen is unknown. This sample was taken from a study of Graves' ophthalmopathy and Graves' hyperthyroidism. Study-wide results and caveats: Most thyroid clonotypes with frequency above 0.001 were detected in blood too.

Germline CDR1 reads SEHNR; CDR2 reads FQNEAQ (reference sequence). V lost 1 base and J 2 bases, leaving 16 bases between the germline ends. This CDR3 has 17 amino acids. RNA transcripts were the template, and TCR beta CDR3 regions were amplified from them. RT-PCR with HTBI primers came first, then second-round multiplex PCR. Each CDR3 protein is one row after TCRdb ran MiXCR on the multiplex PCR reads. The sample contains over a million distinct CDR3 sequences, roughly two fifths of which appear only once. Sequenced input: peripheral blood or thyroid tissue (not recorded which). The rearrangement uses TRBV7-9 and TRBJ2-3; D may be TRBD2 (5 bases). This clonotype was obtained from an adult man with Graves' hyperthyroidism. The CDR3 loop reads CASSLEARTSDTDTQYF. The CDR3 DNA is TGTGCCAGCAGCTTAGAAGCTCGGACTTCTGACACAGATACGCAGTATTTT.